Below, one TCR beta chain is given with its context. Germline assignment: CDR1 PRHDT and CDR2 FYEKMQ (reference sequence). Trimming pared 3 bases from V and 4 bases from J, leaving 12 bases between. CDR3 length equals 14 residues. The sample belongs to a study of blood T cells in healthy people across ages. A sample-barcoded 5' primer and a J-beta primer mix were used in a second PCR of about 6 to 11 cycles. TCRdb re-called the 5' RACE reads through MiXCR, storing one row per CDR3 protein. The sample records 500,000 to 650,000 distinct CDR3 sequences, about 26% being singletons. The sample also formed part of further work on T cells of mothers and their children.

The receptor's source is a boy aged 2 to 10 in good health. V usage is TRBV13 and J usage is TRBJ1-2, with D possibly TRBD1 on 6 matching bases. The sequencing input was blood. The CDR3 sequence: CASSLRNRAYGYTF. CDR3 bases: TGTGCCAGCAGCTTGCGAAACAGGGCCTATGGCTACACCTTC.